The present TCR beta chain was sequenced within a study of T-cell reconstitution after alpha-beta-depleted transplantation in children. Germline V gene data show CDR1 as SGHDT and CDR2 as YYEEEE. The CDR3 sequence is 12 residues long. Trimming took 0 bases from V and 7 from J, leaving 5 bases between them. This clonotype was observed a handful of times. Its antigen is unidentified. It was with unique molecular identifiers that the TCRbeta library was prepared. One entry per CDR3 protein, called by TCRdb with MiXCR from the PCR reads. There are roughly 420,000 distinct CDR3 sequences in the sample; 15% to 20% occur only once, and approximately 29% lies in the top ten. Study-wide findings and caveats: When one year had passed after transplant, most T-cell counts and diversity came from newly produced T cells. From surviving recipient T cells and thymic progenitors came the high day-60 TCRbeta diversity observed in some patients. About two months after transplant, alpha-beta T cells reportedly came from several hundred expanded graft clones.

The sample was PBMCs, mostly from graft donor cells, taken 360 days after TCRalphabeta/CD19-depleted stem cell transplant. The chain is built from TRBV5-6 and TRBJ2-1; possibly TRBD2 for D (5 bases). This TCR was recovered from a boy under three years old who had a stem cell transplant for Wiskott-Aldrich syndrome, so the T cells may come from the graft donor. Here the CDR3 reads CASSLGTNEQFF. The CDR3 DNA sequence: TGTGCCAGCAGCTTGGGGACTAATGAGCAGTTCTTC.